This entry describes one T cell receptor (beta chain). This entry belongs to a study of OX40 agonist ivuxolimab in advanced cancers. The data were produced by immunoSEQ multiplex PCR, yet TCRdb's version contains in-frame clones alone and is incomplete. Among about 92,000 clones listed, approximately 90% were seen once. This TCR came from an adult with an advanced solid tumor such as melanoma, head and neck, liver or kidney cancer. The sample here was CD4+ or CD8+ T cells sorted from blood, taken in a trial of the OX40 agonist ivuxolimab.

This CDR3 reads CASSAVAGAEQYF. In DNA, the CDR3 is TGTGCCAGCAGCGCGGTAGCGGGGGCCGAGCAGTACTTC. The chain couples TRBV7-3 to TRBJ2-7, with TRBD2 matching over 9 bases. The CDR3 spans 13 residues. V gave up 5 bases and J gave up 6 bases; unmatched junction bases: 5. Per the germline V gene, CDR1 is SGHTA and CDR2 is FQGTGA.